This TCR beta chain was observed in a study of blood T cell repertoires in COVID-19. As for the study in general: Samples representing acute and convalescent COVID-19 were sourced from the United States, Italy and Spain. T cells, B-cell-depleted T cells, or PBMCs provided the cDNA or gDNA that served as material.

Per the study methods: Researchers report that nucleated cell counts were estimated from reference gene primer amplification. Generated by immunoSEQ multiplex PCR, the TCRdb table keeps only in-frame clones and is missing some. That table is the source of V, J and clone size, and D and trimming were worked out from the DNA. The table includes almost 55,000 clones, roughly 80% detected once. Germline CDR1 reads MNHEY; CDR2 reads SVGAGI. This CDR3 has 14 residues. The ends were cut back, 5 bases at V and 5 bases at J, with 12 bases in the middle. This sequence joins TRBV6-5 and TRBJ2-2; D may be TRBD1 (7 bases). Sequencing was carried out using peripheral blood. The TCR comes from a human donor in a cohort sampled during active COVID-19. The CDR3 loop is CASSPGGWTGELFF. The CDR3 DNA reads TGTGCCAGCAGTCCAGGGGGGTGGACCGGGGAGCTGTTTTTT.